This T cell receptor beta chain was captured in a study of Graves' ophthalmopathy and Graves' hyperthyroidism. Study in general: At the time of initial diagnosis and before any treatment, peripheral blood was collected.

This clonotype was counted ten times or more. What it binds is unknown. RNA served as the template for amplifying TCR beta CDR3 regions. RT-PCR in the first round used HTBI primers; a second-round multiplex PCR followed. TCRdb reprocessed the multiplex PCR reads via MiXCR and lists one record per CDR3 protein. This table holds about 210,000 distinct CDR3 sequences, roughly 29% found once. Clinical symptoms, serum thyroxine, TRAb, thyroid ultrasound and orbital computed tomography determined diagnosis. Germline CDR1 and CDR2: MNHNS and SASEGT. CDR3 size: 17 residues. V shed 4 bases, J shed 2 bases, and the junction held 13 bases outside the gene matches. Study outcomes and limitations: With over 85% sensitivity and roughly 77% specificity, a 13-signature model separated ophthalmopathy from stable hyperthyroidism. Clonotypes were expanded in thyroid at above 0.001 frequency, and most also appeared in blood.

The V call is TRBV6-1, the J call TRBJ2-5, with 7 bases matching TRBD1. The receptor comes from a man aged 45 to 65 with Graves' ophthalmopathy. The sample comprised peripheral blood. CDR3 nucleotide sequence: TGTGCCAGCAGTGCAAAAACCGGGACAGCGATACAAGAGACCCAGTACTTC. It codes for CASSAKTGTAIQETQYF.